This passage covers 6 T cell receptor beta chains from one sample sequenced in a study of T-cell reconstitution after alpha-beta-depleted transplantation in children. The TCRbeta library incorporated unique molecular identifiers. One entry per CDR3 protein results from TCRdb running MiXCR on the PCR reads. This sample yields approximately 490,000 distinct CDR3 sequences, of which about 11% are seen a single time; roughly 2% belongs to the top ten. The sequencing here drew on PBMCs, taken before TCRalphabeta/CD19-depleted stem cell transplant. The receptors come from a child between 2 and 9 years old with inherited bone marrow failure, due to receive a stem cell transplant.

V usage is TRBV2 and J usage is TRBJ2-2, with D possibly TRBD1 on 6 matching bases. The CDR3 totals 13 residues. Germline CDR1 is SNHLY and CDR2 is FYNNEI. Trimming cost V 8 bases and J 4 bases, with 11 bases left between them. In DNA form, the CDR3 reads TGTGCCAGCCGCATCAGGGGCACCGGGGAGCTGTTTTTT. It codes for CASRIRGTGELFF.

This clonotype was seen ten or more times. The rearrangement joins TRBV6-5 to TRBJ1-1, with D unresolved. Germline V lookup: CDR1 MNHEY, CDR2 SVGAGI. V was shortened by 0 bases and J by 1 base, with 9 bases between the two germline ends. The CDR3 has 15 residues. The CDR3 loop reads CASSYSRRANTEAFF. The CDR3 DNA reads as TGTGCCAGCAGTTACTCGAGGAGAGCGAACACTGAAGCTTTCTTT.

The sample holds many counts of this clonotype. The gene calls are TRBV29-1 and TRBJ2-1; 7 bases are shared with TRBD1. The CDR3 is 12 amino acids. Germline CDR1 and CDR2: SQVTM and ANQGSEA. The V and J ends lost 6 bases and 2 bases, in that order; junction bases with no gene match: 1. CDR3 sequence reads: CSVDRPYNEQFF. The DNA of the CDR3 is TGCAGCGTGGACAGGCCCTACAATGAGCAGTTCTTC.

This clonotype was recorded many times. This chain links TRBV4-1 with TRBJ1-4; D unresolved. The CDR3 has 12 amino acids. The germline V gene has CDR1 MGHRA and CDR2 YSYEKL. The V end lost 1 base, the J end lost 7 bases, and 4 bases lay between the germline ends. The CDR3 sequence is CASSQGGEKLFF. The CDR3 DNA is TGCGCCAGCAGCCAAGGTGGTGAAAAACTGTTTTTT.

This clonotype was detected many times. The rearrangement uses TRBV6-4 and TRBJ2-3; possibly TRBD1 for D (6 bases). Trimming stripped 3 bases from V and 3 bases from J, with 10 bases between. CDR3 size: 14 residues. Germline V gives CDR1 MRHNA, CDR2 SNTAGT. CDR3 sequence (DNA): TGTGCCAGCAGTGAACAGGGTGAGACAGATACGCAGTATTTT. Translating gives CASSEQGETDTQYF.

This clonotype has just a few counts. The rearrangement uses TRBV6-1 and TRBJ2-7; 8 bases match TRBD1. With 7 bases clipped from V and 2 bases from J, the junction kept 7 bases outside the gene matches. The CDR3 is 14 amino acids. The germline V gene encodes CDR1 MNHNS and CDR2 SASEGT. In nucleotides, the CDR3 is TGTGCCAGCATGAAGAGGACAGGGACCTACGAGCAGTACTTC. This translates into CASMKRTGTYEQYF.